This T cell receptor (beta chain) was captured in a study of T cells in Graves' hyperthyroidism and ophthalmopathy. From roughly 10 ml of fresh peripheral blood, PBMCs were isolated. Trimming cost V 0 bases and J 3 bases, with 15 bases left between them. This CDR3 comprises 17 residues. It was RNA transcripts that yielded the amplified TCR beta CDR3 regions. The TCR CDR3 first-round RT-PCR relied on the HTBI primer set. TCRdb ran MiXCR on the multiplex PCR reads and lists one entry per CDR3 protein. The data contain fewer than 600,000 distinct CDR3 sequences, 12% to 15% of them singletons. This clonotype has only a few counts. The antigen is unknown. Whole-study findings and limits: Also found in blood were most expanded thyroid clonotypes above 0.001.

This chain connects TRBV12-3 or TRBV12-4 to TRBJ1-5, with D unresolved. Sequenced material: blood. The TCR originated in a woman aged 40 to 49 with Graves' hyperthyroidism. DNA of the CDR3: TGTGCCAGCAGTTTAGCTCTATCCGGCCAGAACAATCAGCCCCAGCATTTT. Translation: CASSLALSGQNNQPQHF.